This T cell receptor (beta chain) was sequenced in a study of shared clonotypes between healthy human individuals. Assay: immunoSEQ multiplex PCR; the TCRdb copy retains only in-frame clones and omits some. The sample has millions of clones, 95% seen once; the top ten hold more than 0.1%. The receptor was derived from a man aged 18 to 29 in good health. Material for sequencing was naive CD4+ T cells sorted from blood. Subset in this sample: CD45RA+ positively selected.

The CDR3 coding sequence is TGTGCCAGCTCACCTCTAGGACAGGGGGTGGGTAATTCACCCCTCCACTTT. Translation gives CASSPLGQGVGNSPLHF. This chain uses TRBV18 with TRBJ1-6; 10 positions agree with TRBD1. V lost 3 bases and J lost 6; bases outside the gene matches: 8. Looked up from germline, CDR1 is KGHSH and CDR2 is LQKENI. The CDR3 runs 17 residues.